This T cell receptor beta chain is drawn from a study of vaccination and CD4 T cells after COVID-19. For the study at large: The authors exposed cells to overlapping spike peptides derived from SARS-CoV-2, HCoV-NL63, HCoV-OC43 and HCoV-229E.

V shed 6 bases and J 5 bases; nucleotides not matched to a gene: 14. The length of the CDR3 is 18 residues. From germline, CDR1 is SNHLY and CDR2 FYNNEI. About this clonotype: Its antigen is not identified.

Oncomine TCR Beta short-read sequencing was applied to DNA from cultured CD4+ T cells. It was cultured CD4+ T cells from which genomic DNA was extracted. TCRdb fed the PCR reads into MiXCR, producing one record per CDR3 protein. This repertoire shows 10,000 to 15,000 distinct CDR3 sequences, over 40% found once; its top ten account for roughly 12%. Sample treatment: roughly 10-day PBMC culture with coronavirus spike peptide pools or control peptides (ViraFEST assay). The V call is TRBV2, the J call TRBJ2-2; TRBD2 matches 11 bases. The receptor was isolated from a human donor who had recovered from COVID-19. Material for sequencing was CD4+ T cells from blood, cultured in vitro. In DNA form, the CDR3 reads TGTGCCAGCAGAGCGGACAGCCTAGCGGGGGGACTAACCGGGGAGCTGTTTTTT. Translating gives CASRADSLAGGLTGELFF.